This TCR beta chain was identified in a study of control samples from healthy donors and cancer patients. Clones were sequenced by immunoSEQ multiplex PCR, and TCRdb holds only the in-frame ones, with some missing. Here the sample spans around 170,000 clones, just over 90% being singletons. The length of the CDR3 is 13 residues. Deletions cut 6 bases from V and 4 bases from J, with 12 bases between. This TCR was recovered from a man aged 25 to 40 in good health. The V call is TRBV12-3 or TRBV12-4, the J call TRBJ1-2, with D unclear. The source material was blood. The CDR3 sequence is CASSLSVFYGYTF. The CDR3, as DNA: TGTGCCAGCAGCCTGTCCGTCTTCTATGGCTACACCTTC.